Listed below are T cell receptor beta chains from one sample, sequenced in a study of T cell repertoires in cytomegalovirus infection. Each CDR3 protein is one row after TCRdb ran MiXCR on the reads. The sample lists over 250,000 distinct CDR3 sequences; roughly 21% were seen once. These receptors' targets are unknown. This sample comprised cultured PBMCs, obtained from culture after CMV antigen stimulation. The receptors were gathered from a human donor in good health (CMV status not recorded). Some clones in this sample may be carry-over from other donors' samples. CDR3s include the opening cysteine and the closing phenylalanine or tryptophan. D genes are given only for firm matches. The size of a clone is reported for some rows only, either as once, few or many, or as a class for expanded clones.

clone_size j_call d_call v_call cdr3_nt cdr3_aa
. TRBJ1-6 TRBD1 TRBV7-9 TGTGCCAGCAGCTTAGGACAGGGGGAAGGATCACCCCTCCACTTT CASSLGQGEGSPLHF
many TRBJ2-1 TRBD2 TRBV19 TGTGCCAGTAGAGGGGGGCTAGCGGGAGACAATGAGCAGTTCTTC CASRGGLAGDNEQFF
many TRBJ2-2 TRBD1 TRBV7-2 TGTGCCAGCAGCTTAGGGACAGGGGTGACCGGGGAGCTGTTTTTT CASSLGTGVTGELFF
. TRBJ1-1 . TRBV5-1 TGCGCCAGCAGCTTGGCCGCAGCTAACACTGAAGCTTTCTTT CASSLAAANTEAFF
. TRBJ1-5 . TRBV2 TGTGCCAGCAGTGAAGCGAGGGGGTCTTGTCATTTT CASSEARGSCHF
few TRBJ2-1 TRBD2 TRBV6-5 TGTGCCAGCAGTTACGGGATAGCGGGAAGCAATGAGCAGTTCTTC CASSYGIAGSNEQFF
. TRBJ2-1 TRBD2 TRBV4-1 TGTGCCAGCAGCCAGGCTGCTAGCGGGTACAATGAGCAGTTCTTC CASSQAASGYNEQFF
few TRBJ1-2 . TRBV24-1 TGTGCCACCAGTGATTTGGATGGGTCTGATGGCTACACCTTC CATSDLDGSDGYTF
. TRBJ2-3 TRBD2 TRBV27 TGTGCCAGCACCCCTGGCGGGAGGGCCTTAGATACGCAGTATTTT CASTPGGRALDTQYF
many TRBJ2-7 TRBD2 TRBV7-6 TGTGCCAGCAGCTTTACTAGCGGGAGTTCTACACCCTCCTACGAGCAGTACTTC CASSFTSGSSTPSYEQYF
. TRBJ2-3 TRBD2 TRBV20-1 TGCAGTGCTAGAGGGGGCAGCGGGAGGGCCGCAGATACGCAGTATTTT CSARGGSGRAADTQYF
many TRBJ2-1 . TRBV7-2 TGTGCCACCAATTCACCGTGGGACAATGAGCAGTTCTTC CATNSPWDNEQFF
many TRBJ1-2 . TRBV28 TGTGCCAGCAGTTTATTAGGAAGTTATGGCTACACCTTC CASSLLGSYGYTF
few TRBJ2-1 TRBD2 TRBV12-3/TRBV12-4 TGTGCCAGTAAATTACTAGGGAGCGGGAGTTACAATGAGCAGTTCTTC CASKLLGSGSYNEQFF
many TRBJ2-7 . TRBV7-9 TGTGCCAGCAGCTTAGCGGGGGCTGGGGAGCAGTACTTC CASSLAGAGEQYF
. TRBJ1-6 . TRBV7-2 TGTGCCAGCAGCTTAGAGTTGAATTCACCCCTCCACTTT CASSLELNSPLHF
many TRBJ1-2 TRBD1 TRBV7-2 TGTGCCAGCAGCTTCCACCGGGACAGTCACTATGGCTACACCTTC CASSFHRDSHYGYTF
. TRBJ2-7 . TRBV24-1 TGTGCCACCAGTGAGCGCTGGGGCGAGCAGTACTTC CATSERWGEQYF
. TRBJ1-5 TRBD1 TRBV19 TGTGCCAGTAGTATCGGGACAGGGGATAGCAATCAGCCCCAGCATTTT CASSIGTGDSNQPQHF
. TRBJ1-1 TRBD1 TRBV4-1 TGCGCCAGCAGCCAAGATCGGACAGGGGGCTGGGGCACTGAAGCTTTCTTT CASSQDRTGGWGTEAFF
. TRBJ2-3 TRBD2 TRBV7-8 TGTGCCAGCAGCTTAGTCCCCGGGACTAGCGGGGTAGATACGCAGTATTTT CASSLVPGTSGVDTQYF
. TRBJ2-3 . TRBV10-3 TGTGCCATCAGTGATGAGGGCTGGACAGATACGCAGTATTTT CAISDEGWTDTQYF
many TRBJ1-5 . TRBV30 TGTGCCTGGAGTGTACCTCACCTCAATCAGCCCCAGCATTTT CAWSVPHLNQPQHF
many TRBJ2-3 . TRBV27 TGTGCCGGTCCATATACCAGGGGCACAGATACGCAGTATTTT CAGPYTRGTDTQYF
many TRBJ1-5 TRBD1 TRBV7-2 TGTGCCAGCAGCCAGGGGGCGAGCAATCAGCCCCAGCATTTT CASSQGASNQPQHF
many TRBJ2-1 . TRBV2 TGTGCCAGCAGTGAAGCCTACTACAATGAGCAGTTCTTC CASSEAYYNEQFF
. TRBJ2-3 . TRBV5-6 TGTGCCAGCAGCTTGGTGGGACCCGCCACAGATACGCAGTATTTT CASSLVGPATDTQYF
many TRBJ2-7 TRBD2 TRBV7-9 TGTGCCAGCAGCCACGGACTAGCGGGAAACGAGCAGTACTTC CASSHGLAGNEQYF
. TRBJ1-2 . TRBV19 TGTGCCAGTAGATTATCCGACGGATCCTATGGCTACACCTTC CASRLSDGSYGYTF
. TRBJ2-5 TRBD2 TRBV7-2 TGTGCCAGCAGCTCCAGGACTAGCGTAATAGAGACCCAGTACTTC CASSSRTSVIETQYF
few TRBJ2-5 TRBD2 TRBV20-1 TGCAGTGCCTCATTCGGGCTAGCGGGAGAGACCCAGTACTTC CSASFGLAGETQYF
. TRBJ1-1 TRBD1 TRBV19 TGTGCCAGTAGTATAGATCTGGGCCAGGGGGTGGGCACTGAAGCTTTCTTT CASSIDLGQGVGTEAFF
few TRBJ2-3 . TRBV19 TGTGCCAGTAGTATGGGGCTTTATTTCACAGATACGCAGTATTTT CASSMGLYFTDTQYF
many TRBJ1-1 TRBD1 TRBV12-3/TRBV12-4 TGTGCCAGCACCCTACAGGGGCACACTGAAGCTTTCTTT CASTLQGHTEAFF
many TRBJ2-5 . TRBV11-1 TGTGCCAGCAGCTTAGTGGGACTTCAGGGAGAGACCCAGTACTTC CASSLVGLQGETQYF
. TRBJ1-5 . TRBV15 TGTGCCACCAGCAGACCCATGGTGGGGAGTGGGCAGCCCCAGCATTTT CATSRPMVGSGQPQHF